This T cell receptor beta chain was sequenced for a study of post-analysis software for immune sequencing data. The germline V gene encodes CDR1 SGHRS and CDR2 YFSETQ. Trimming at V came to 4 bases and at J to 8 bases, leaving 6 bases not matched to a gene. The CDR3 consists of 13 residues. For this clonotype: The antigen remains undetermined.

Unique molecular identifiers were carried by the TCR beta cDNA libraries. T cells numbering roughly 0.9 to 10 million yielded cDNA molecules that totaled roughly 500,000. TCRdb reanalysed the PCR reads using MiXCR and keeps one entry per CDR3 protein. The sample holds roughly 540,000 distinct CDR3 sequences, under 40% seen once. General observations from the study: For normalized Chao1 diversity, multiple sclerosis patients scored significantly lower than controls did. A few TRBV segments occurring more often in patients than controls included TRBV5-6, TRBV5-1 and TRBV20-1.

Sequencing was done on a sample of blood. The chain links TRBV5-1 to TRBJ1-2, with 9 bases lining up with TRBD1. The receptor was derived from a girl aged 2-17 years with multiple sclerosis. The CDR3 nucleotides read TGCGCCAGCAGCACCGGGACAGGGAAAGGCTACACCTTC. This gives the protein CASSTGTGKGYTF.